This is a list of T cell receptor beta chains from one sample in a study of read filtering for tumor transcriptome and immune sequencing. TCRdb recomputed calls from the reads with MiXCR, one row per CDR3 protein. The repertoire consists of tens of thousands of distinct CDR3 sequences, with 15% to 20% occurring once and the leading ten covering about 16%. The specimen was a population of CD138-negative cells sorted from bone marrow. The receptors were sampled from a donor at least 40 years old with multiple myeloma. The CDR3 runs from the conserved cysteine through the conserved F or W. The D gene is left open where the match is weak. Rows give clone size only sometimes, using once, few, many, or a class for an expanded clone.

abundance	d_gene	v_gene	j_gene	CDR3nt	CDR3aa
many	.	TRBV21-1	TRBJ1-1	TGTGCCAGCAGCTCGCGCTGTGCAGGTAACACTGAAGCTTTCTTT	CASSSRCAGNTEAFF
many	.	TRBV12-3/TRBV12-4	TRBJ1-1	TGTGCCAGCAGTACCCAGAGGGGTGGATACACTGAAGCTTTCTTT	CASSTQRGGYTEAFF
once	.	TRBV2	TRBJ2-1	TGTGCCAGCAGGGCAGACTTTAACAATGAGCAGTTCTTC	CASRADFNNEQFF
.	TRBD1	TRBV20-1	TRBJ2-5	TGCAGTGCTGGAGAAGGACAGGTCCACGAGACCCAGTACTTC	CSAGEGQVHETQYF
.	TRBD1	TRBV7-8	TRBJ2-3	TGTGCCAGCAGCTTACTTCCTAGACAGGGAACCACAGATACGCAGTATTTT	CASSLLPRQGTTDTQYF
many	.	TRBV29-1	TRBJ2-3	TGCAGCGGGGACGGAGGAGACACAGATACGCAGTATTTT	CSGDGGDTDTQYF
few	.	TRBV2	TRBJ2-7	TGTGCCAGCAGTGAATTAGTTGGGCGCGGAGACTACGAGCAGTACTTC	CASSELVGRGDYEQYF
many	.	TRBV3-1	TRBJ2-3	TGTGCCAGCAGCCATAGGGGCCCAGATACGCAGTATTTT	CASSHRGPDTQYF
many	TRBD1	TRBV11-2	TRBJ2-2	TGTGCCAGCAGGGCACAGGGGGCTGCCGGGGAGCTGTTTTTT	CASRAQGAAGELFF
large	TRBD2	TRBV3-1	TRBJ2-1	TGTGCCAGCAGCCAAATAGCGGGAGCAACTTACAATGAGCAGTTCTTC	CASSQIAGATYNEQFF
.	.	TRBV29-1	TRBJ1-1	TGCAGCGCCCGGGACACGTTAAACACTGAAGCTTTCTTT	CSARDTLNTEAFF
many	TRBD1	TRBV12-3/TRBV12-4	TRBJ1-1	TGTGCCAGCAGTCTACGACAGGGGGGGGGCACTGAAGCTTTCTTT	CASSLRQGGGTEAFF
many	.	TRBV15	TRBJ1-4	TGTGCCACCAGCAGAGATCATAGGTTGGATGAAAAACTGTTTTTT	CATSRDHRLDEKLFF
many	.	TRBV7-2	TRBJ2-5	TGTGCCAGCAGCTTAGGACAGGTCGGGGAGACCCAGTACTTC	CASSLGQVGETQYF
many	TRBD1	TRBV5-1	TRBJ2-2	TGCGCCAGCAGCTCGGGACAGAGCCTCAAGGCCGGGGAGCTGTTTTTT	CASSSGQSLKAGELFF
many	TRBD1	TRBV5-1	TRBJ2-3	TGCGCCAGCAGCTTGGATGGACAGGGGGCAGATACGCAGTATTTT	CASSLDGQGADTQYF
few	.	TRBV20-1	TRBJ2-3	TGCAGTGCTAGGGGGGCGGGAGAGGGCCGTACGCAGTATTTT	CSARGAGEGRTQYF
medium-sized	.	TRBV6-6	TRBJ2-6	TGTGCCAGCAGTTACTCGGGGGGCTCTGGGGCCAACGTCCTGACTTTC	CASSYSGGSGANVLTF
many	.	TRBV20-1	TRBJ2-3	TGCAGTGCTCGAGCGACAGCGGCTTATACGCAGTATTTT	CSARATAAYTQYF
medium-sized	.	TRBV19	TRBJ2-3	TGTGCCAGTAGTATTGTGGGCGTGACAGATACGCAGTATTTT	CASSIVGVTDTQYF
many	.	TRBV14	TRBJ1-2	TGTGCCAGCAGCCAAGAACAGGGAAACTATGGCTACACCTTC	CASSQEQGNYGYTF
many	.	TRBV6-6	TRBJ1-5	TGTGCCAGCAAGGCGAGTGTTGGCAATCAGCCCCAGCATTTT	CASKASVGNQPQHF
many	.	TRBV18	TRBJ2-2	TGTGCCAGCTCACCACAGTCTTCCCGGCAGGGAAACACCGGGGAGCTGTTTTTT	CASSPQSSRQGNTGELFF
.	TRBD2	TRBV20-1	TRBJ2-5	TGCAGTGCTAGTCACGGGACTAGCGGGAGTGGAGAAAAGACCCAGTACTTC	CSASHGTSGSGEKTQYF
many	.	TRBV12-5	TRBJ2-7	TGTGCTAGTGGTTCGGGGATGGGGCGGTACGAGCAGTACTTC	CASGSGMGRYEQYF
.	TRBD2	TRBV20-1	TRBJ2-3	TGCAGTGCTAGAAGGTGGATTAGCGGGAGCACAGATACGCAGTATTTT	CSARRWISGSTDTQYF
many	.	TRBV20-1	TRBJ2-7	TGCAGTGCTAGTAGGTGGCAGGGGTGGGGCGAGCAGTACTTC	CSASRWQGWGEQYF
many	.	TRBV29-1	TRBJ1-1	TGCAGCGTTCAAGCCAGGGAGGGAGCTTGGGCTTTCTTT	CSVQAREGAWAFF
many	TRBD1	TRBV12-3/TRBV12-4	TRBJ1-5	TGTGCCAGCAGTTCCCGGACAGGGGTAGGGAATCAGCCCCAGCATTTT	CASSSRTGVGNQPQHF
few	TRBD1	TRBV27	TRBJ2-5	TGTGCCAGCAGTTTACAAGGAGGGACAGGGGCCAGGGAGACCCAGTACTTC	CASSLQGGTGARETQYF
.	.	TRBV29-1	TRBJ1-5	TGCAGCGTTGCCAGGGATAGCAATCAGCCCCAGCATTTT	CSVARDSNQPQHF
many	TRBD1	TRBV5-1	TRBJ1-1	TGCGCCAGCAGCCTACAGGGGGCGAACACTGAAGCTTTCTTT	CASSLQGANTEAFF
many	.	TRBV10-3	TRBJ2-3	TGTGCCATCAGTGAACACAGGGGCACAGATACGCAGTATTTT	CAISEHRGTDTQYF
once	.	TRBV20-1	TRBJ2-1	TGCAGTGCTCCTCGGGTTAGCGGCAATGAGCAGTTCTTC	CSAPRVSGNEQFF
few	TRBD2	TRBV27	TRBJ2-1	TGTGCCAGCAGTTTAAATCGGGTAGCGGGAGGGTCCAATGAGCAGTTCTTC	CASSLNRVAGGSNEQFF
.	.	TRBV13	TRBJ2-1	TGTTCCAGCAGCCCCAGACCGTTAGCCACCTCCTACAATGAGCAGTTCTTC	CSSSPRPLATSYNEQFF
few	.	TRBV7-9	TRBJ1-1	TGTGCCAGCAGTTTACAGGGTGGGCCTTTTGAAGCTTTCTTT	CASSLQGGPFEAFF
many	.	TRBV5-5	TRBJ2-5	TGTGCCAGCAGCTTGCGCATTCAGGAGACCCAGTACTTC	CASSLRIQETQYF
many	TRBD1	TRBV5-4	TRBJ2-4	TGTGCCAGCAGCGACAGGGGCAGAAACATTCAGTACTTC	CASSDRGRNIQYF
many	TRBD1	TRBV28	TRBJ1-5	TGTGCCAGCAGTTTAGGAGGGGGCTTTCAGCCCCAGCATTTT	CASSLGGGFQPQHF
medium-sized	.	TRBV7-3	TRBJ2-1	TGTGCCAGCAGGTTGGGACCCAACAATGAGCAGTTCTTC	CASRLGPNNEQFF